This T cell receptor beta chain was observed in a study of cytomegalovirus exposure and HLA in healthy donors. Of note for this clone: Its cognate antigen is unknown.

Whole-study findings and limits: Researchers reported from a later analysis that most CMV-associated TCR beta chains appeared HLA-restricted. Reports indicate that TCR beta sequences accurately predicted the HLA-A and HLA-B alleles of most subjects. Relative to equally common others, HLA-associated TCR beta chains showed greater clonal expansion in a later analysis.

J gave up 4 bases and V 7 bases, and 8 bases lay outside the gene matches. Germline CDR1 LGHNT, CDR2 FRNRAP. The CDR3 extends over 15 amino acids. The PCR employed 60 Vbeta primers together with 13 Jbeta primers. Authors' analysis steps: A later analysis counted some 87 million unique TCR beta chains, some 12 million shared. Sequenced by immunoSEQ multiplex PCR; TCRdb stores in-frame clones only, minus some. From that table come the V and J calls and clone size; the DNA was used to work out D and trimming. The sample lists over 150,000 clones; around 83% were seen once. Sequences were obtained from PBMCs. The chain joins TRBV12-5 to TRBJ2-5; the match to TRBD1 covers 11 bases. The sequence was collected from a man aged 25 to 40 in good health and CMV-seropositive. This CDR3 reads CASALIGQGAETQYF. CDR3 DNA: TGTGCTAGTGCCTTAATCGGACAGGGGGCAGAGACCCAGTACTTC.